This T cell receptor (beta chain) was profiled in a study of T-cell reconstitution after alpha-beta-depleted transplantation in children. Findings of the study overall: Several hundred expanded graft clones reportedly supplied alpha-beta T cells about two months after transplant.

It was with unique molecular identifiers that the TCRbeta library was prepared. MiXCR, applied by TCRdb to the PCR reads, yields one record per CDR3 protein. The sample consists of hundreds of thousands of distinct CDR3 sequences, roughly 15% of them appearing once. This clonotype has only a few counts. Its antigen remains unknown. CDR1 and CDR2 from the germline V gene are LGHNA and YNFKEQ. The CDR3 runs 12 residues. V dropped 4 bases and J dropped 9 bases, with 9 bases sitting between them. This clonotype was obtained from a male patient aged 5 to 17 who had a stem cell transplant for acute lymphoblastic leukemia, so the T cells may come from the graft donor. The sequences come from PBMCs, mostly from graft donor cells, collected 360 days after TCRalphabeta/CD19-depleted stem cell transplant. The chain recombines TRBV4-2 with TRBJ2-2; perhaps TRBD2 as D (6 bases). The CDR3 sequence is CASSRGVRELFF. CDR3 DNA sequence: TGTGCCAGCAGCCGGGGGGTTCGGGAGCTGTTTTTT.